This TCR beta chain stems from a study of blood T cell repertoires in COVID-19. Germline V gives CDR1 LNHNV, CDR2 YYDKDF (reference sequence). The CDR3 runs to 17 residues. V dropped 0 bases and J dropped 5; count of bases not matched to a gene: 7. This clone was observed a few times. Measured with immunoSEQ multiplex PCR; TCRdb has only the in-frame clones, and not every one. The sample lists 250,000 or so clones, roughly 91% occurring once. This sequence joins TRBV15 and TRBJ1-1; 12 nucleotides match TRBD1. The sample consisted of peripheral blood. This clonotype was obtained from a middle-aged woman who had recovered from COVID-19. CDR3 region: CATSRDWDRGPWTEAFF. The CDR3 bases are TGTGCCACCAGCAGAGATTGGGACAGGGGGCCGTGGACTGAAGCTTTCTTT.